The present entry profiles one TCR beta chain with its context. Antigen unknown. The PCR had 60 Vbeta and 13 Jbeta primers. The repertoire was sequenced with immunoSEQ multiplex PCR; TCRdb's copy has only in-frame clones and lacks some. The sample has around 210,000 clones, around 80% seen once. This entry belongs to a study of cytomegalovirus exposure and HLA in healthy donors. General study results and limits: The productive fraction for most TCR beta V segments was about 87% or about 30% in an earlier analysis.

V dropped 4 bases and J dropped 8; count of bases not matched to a gene: 12. Germline values: CDR1 SGHRS, CDR2 YFSETQ. The CDR3 has 15 residues. The receptor was isolated from a boy younger than 18 in good health and CMV-seronegative. The chain uses TRBV5-1 and TRBJ1-2, with 9 bases lining up with TRBD1. The sample consisted of PBMCs. The CDR3 loop is CASSPGTGRIQGYTF. CDR3 in DNA: TGCGCCAGCAGCCCGGGGACAGGGAGGATTCAGGGCTACACCTTC.